Many counts were recorded for the clone carrying this T cell receptor (beta chain). Its specificity is unknown. This sample was taken from a study of human T cells and chemical hapten exposure. Stated time point: pre-sensitization, week 0. The sample's treatment: therapeutic diphenylcyclopropenone sensitization with weekly scalp DPC. Germline CDR1 MNHEY, CDR2 SVGEGT. CDR3 length: 15 residues. V was pared by 0 bases and J by 6 bases, with 11 bases between. General study points: The number of TCRs above 1 in 1000 frequency did not change after DPC sensitization.

Under the authors' procedure: TCRs per sample had a median of approximately 100,000 and ranged from about 23,224 to 700,000. TCRdb reanalysed the RACE reads using MiXCR and keeps one entry per CDR3 protein. For this entry, the V and J calls and clone size follow TCRdb and not the study's own pipeline. The sample consists of some 98,000 distinct CDR3 sequences, 10% to 11% of them appearing once. The J gene is TRBJ2-2, the V gene TRBV6-2 or TRBV6-3, with D possibly TRBD1 on 5 matching bases. The TCR was taken from a woman aged 60-75 years with alopecia areata. Some clones in this sample may be carry-over from other donors' samples. The sample was whole blood, taken in connection with sensitization to the hapten diphenylcyclopropenone (DPC). The CDR3 here is CASSYSISRAGELFF. Here the CDR3 DNA reads TGTGCCAGCAGTTACTCGATTTCCAGGGCCGGGGAGCTGTTTTTT.